This T cell receptor (beta chain) derives from a study of shared clonotypes between healthy human individuals. Concerning this clone: As yet, its antigen is unknown.

The input for sorted-subset replicate PCRs was 200 to 250 ng DNA, 25,000 to 35,000 T cell genomes. The table came from immunoSEQ multiplex PCR; TCRdb's copy has only in-frame clones and leaves some out. The repertoire holds millions of clones, around 95% seen once, with 0.1% to 0.15% in the top ten. CDR1 MGHDK and CDR2 SYGVNS come from the germline V gene. The CDR3 has 15 residues. The ends were cut back, 8 bases at V and 1 base at J, with 18 bases in the middle. Overall study results and limits: Clonotypes not shared had lower generation probabilities than those common to all four donors. Sequencing of the sorted subsets was shown by rarefaction to be incomplete despite large depth.

This chain joins TRBV25-1 and TRBJ2-7; D is tentatively TRBD1 or TRBD2 (6 bases each). The sample comprised naive CD4+ T cells sorted from blood. Specified subset: CD45RA+ positively selected. The receptor's source is a man aged 18 to 29 in good health. Here the CDR3 reads CASPEQGLWSYEQYF. The DNA of the CDR3 is TGTGCCAGCCCCGAACAGGGACTGTGGTCCTACGAGCAGTACTTC.